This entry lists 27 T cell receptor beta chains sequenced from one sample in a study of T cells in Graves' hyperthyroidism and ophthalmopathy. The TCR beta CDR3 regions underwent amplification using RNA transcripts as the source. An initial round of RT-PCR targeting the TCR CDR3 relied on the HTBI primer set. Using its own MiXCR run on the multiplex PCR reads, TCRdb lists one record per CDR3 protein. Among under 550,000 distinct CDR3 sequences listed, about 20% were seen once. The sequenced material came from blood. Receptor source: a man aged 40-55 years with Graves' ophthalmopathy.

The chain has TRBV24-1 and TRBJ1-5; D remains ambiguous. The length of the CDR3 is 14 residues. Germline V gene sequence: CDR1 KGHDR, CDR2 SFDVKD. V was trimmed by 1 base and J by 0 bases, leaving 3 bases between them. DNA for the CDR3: TGTGCCACCAGTGATTTTAATAGCAATCAGCCCCAGCATTTT. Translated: CATSDFNSNQPQHF.

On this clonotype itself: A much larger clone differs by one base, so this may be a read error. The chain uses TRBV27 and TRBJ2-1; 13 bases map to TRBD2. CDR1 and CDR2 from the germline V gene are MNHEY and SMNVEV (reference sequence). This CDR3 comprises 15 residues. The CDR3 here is CAIASGTSGKNGQFF. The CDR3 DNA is TGTGCCATCGCCTCCGGGACTAGCGGGAAGAATGGGCAGTTCTTC.

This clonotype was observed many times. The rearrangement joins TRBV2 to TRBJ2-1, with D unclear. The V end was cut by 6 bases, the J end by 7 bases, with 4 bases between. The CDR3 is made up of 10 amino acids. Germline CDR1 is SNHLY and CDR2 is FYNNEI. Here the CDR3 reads CASRGNEQFF. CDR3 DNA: TGTGCCAGCAGAGGGAATGAGCAGTTCTTC.

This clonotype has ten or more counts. The CDR3 spells CASSARGSGFWDEQFF. In nucleotides, the CDR3 is TGTGCCAGCAGCGCCCGGGGGAGCGGGTTTTGGGATGAGCAGTTCTTC. This chain links TRBV11-3 with TRBJ2-1; D is perhaps TRBD2 (6 bases). The CDR3 is 16 residues long. The ends were cut back, 5 bases at V and 8 bases at J, with 22 bases in the middle. The germline gives CDR1 SGHNT, CDR2 YENEEA.

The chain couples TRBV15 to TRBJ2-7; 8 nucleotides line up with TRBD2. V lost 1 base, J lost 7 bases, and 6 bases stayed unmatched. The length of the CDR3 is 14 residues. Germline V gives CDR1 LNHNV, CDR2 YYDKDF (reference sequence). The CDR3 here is CATSRASGSWEQYF. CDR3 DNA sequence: TGTGCCACCAGCAGAGCAAGCGGGAGTTGGGAGCAGTACTTC.

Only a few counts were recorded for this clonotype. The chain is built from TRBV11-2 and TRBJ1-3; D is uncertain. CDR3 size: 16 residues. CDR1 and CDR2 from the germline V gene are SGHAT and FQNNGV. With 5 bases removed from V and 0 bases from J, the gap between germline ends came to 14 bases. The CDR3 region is CASSGVRSGSGNTIYF. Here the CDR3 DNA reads TGTGCCAGCAGCGGGGTTCGGTCCGGCTCTGGAAACACCATATATTTT.

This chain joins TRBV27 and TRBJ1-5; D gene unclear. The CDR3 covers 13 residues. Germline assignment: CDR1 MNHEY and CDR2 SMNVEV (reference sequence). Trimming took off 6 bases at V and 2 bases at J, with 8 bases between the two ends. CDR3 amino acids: CASSPWGNQPQHF. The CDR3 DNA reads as TGTGCCAGCAGCCCCTGGGGCAATCAGCCCCAGCATTTT.

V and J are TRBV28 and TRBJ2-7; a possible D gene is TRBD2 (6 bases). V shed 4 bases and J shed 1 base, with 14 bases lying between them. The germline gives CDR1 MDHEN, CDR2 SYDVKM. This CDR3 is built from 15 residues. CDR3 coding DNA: TGTGCCAGCAGTTCGCCGGGAGCGCCGTCCTACGAGCAGTACTTC. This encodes CASSSPGAPSYEQYF.

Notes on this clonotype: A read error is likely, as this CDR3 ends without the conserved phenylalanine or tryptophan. In DNA, the CDR3 is TGTGCCAGCATCGGCGGGGTGGGGGACATATCCTACAATGAGCAGTTCTCC. It yields the protein CASIGGVGDISYNEQFS. The chain combines TRBV3-1 with TRBJ2-1, with D possibly being TRBD1 or TRBD2 (6 bases each). The CDR3 sequence is 17 residues long. Trimming took off 7 bases at V and 1 base at J, with 20 bases between the two ends. The germline V gene has CDR1 LGHDT and CDR2 YNNKEL (reference sequence).

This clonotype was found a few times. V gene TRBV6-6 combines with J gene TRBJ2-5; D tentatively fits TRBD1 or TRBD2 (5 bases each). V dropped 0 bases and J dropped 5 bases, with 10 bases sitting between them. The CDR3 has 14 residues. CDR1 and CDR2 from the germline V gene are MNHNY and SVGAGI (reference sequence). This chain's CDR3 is CASSYSGAWETQYF. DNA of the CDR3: TGTGCCAGCAGTTACTCCGGGGCGTGGGAGACCCAGTACTTC.

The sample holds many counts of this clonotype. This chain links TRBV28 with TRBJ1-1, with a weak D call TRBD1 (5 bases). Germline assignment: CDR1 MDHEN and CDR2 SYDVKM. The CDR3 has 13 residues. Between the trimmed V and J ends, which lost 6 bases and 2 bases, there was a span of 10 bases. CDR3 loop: CASRDDRNTEAFF. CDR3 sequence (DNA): TGTGCCAGCAGGGACGACAGAAACACTGAAGCTTTCTTT. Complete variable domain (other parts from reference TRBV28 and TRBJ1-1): DVKVTQSSRYLVKRTGEKVFLECVQDMDHENMFWYRQDPGLGLRLIYFSYDVKMKEKGDIPEGYSVSREKKERFSLILESASTNQTSMYLCASRDDRNTEAFFGQGTRLTVV.

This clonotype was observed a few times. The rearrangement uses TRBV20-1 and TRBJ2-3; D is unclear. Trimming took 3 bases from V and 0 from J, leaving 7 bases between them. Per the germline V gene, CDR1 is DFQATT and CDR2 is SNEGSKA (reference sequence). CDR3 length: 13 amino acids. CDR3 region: CSASRVSTDTQYF. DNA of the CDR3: TGCAGTGCTAGCCGGGTCAGCACAGATACGCAGTATTTT.

The CDR3 loop reads CASSQGQGQGSYEQYF. CDR3 DNA: TGCGCCAGCAGCCAAGGTCAGGGACAGGGATCATACGAGCAGTACTTC. This rearrangement joins TRBV4-1 to TRBJ2-7, with TRBD1 matching over 9 bases. V dropped 1 base and J dropped 4; count of bases not matched to a gene: 8. From germline, CDR1 is MGHRA and CDR2 YSYEKL. There are 16 residues in the CDR3.

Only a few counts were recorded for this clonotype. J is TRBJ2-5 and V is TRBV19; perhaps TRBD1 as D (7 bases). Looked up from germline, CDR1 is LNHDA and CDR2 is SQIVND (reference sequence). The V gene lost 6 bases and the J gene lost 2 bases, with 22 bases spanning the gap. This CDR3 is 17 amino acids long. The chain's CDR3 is CASSPSKRQGLQETQYF. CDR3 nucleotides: TGTGCCAGTAGCCCCTCCAAGAGACAGGGACTTCAAGAGACCCAGTACTTC.

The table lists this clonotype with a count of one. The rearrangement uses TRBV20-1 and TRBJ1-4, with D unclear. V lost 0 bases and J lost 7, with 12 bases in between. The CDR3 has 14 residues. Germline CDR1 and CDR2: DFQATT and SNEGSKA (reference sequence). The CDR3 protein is CSARDLVFIEKLFF. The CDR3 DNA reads TGCAGTGCTAGAGATCTGGTGTTTATTGAAAAACTGTTTTTT.

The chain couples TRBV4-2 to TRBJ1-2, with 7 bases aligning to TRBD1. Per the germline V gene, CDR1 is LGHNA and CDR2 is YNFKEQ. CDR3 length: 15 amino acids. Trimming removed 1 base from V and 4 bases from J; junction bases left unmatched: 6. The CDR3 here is CASSQARTGVYGYTF. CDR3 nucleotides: TGTGCCAGCAGCCAAGCCCGTACAGGGGTCTATGGCTACACCTTC.

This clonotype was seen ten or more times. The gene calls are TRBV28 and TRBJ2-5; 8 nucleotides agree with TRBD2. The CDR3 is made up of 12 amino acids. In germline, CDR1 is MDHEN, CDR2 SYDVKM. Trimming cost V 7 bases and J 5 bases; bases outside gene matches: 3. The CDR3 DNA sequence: TGTGCCAGCACCGGGGGGGGCGAGACCCAGTACTTC. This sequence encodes CASTGGGETQYF.

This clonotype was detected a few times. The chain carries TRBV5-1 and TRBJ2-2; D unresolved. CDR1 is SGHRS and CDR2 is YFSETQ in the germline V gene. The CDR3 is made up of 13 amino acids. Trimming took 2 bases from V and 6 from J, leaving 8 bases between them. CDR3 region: CASSLSSAGELFF. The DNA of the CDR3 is TGCGCCAGCAGCTTAAGTTCGGCCGGGGAGCTGTTTTTT.

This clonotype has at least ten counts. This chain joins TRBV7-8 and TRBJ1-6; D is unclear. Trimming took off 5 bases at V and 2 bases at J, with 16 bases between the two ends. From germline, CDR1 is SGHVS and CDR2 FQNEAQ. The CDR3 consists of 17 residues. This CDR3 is CASSQEVSATYNSPLHF. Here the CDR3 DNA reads TGTGCCAGCAGCCAGGAAGTGAGCGCGACCTATAATTCACCCCTCCACTTT. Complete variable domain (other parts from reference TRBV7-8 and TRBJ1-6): GAGVSQSPRYKVAKRGQDVALRCDPISGHVSLFWYQQALGQGPEFLTYFQNEAQLDKSGLPSDRFFAERPEGSVSTLKIQRTQQEDSAVYLCASSQEVSATYNSPLHFGNGTRLTVT.

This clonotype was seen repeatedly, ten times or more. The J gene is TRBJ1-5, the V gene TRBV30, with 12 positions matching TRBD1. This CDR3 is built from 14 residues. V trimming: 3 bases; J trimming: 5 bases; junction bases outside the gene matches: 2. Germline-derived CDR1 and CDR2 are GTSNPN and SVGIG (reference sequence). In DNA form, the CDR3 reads TGTGCCTGGAGAGGGACAGGGGGCTATCAGCCCCAGCATTTT. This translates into CAWRGTGGYQPQHF. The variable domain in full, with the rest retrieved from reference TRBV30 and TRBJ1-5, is SQTIHQWPATLVQPVGSPLSLECTVEGTSNPNLYWYRQAAGRGLQLLFYSVGIGQISSEVPQNLSASRPQDRQFILSSKKLLLSDSGFYLCAWRGTGGYQPQHFGDGTRLSIL.

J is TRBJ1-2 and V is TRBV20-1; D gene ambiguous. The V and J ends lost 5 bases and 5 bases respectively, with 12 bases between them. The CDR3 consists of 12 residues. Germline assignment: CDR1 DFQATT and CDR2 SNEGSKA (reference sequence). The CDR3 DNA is TGCAGTGCTCCGGAAGGATGGTATGGCTACACCTTC. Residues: CSAPEGWYGYTF.

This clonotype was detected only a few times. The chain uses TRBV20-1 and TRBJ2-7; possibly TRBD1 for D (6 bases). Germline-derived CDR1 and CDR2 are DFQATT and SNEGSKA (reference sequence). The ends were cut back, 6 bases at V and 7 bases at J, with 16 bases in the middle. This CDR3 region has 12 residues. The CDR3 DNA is TGCAGTGCGACCGGGACAACGGGAGAGCAGTACTTC. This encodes CSATGTTGEQYF.

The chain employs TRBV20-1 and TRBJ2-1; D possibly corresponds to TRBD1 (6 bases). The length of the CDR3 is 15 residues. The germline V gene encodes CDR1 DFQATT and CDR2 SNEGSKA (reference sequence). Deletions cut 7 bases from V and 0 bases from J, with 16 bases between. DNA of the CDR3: TGCAGTGTCAAAGGGGGATTGAGCTCCTACAATGAGCAGTTCTTC. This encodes CSVKGGLSSYNEQFF.

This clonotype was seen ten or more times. CDR3 protein: CATSDGWRGAVSSYEQYF. As DNA, the CDR3 is TGTGCCACCAGTGATGGCTGGCGGGGGGCCGTGAGCTCCTACGAGCAGTACTTC. The chain carries TRBV24-1 and TRBJ2-7, with 8 bases fitting TRBD2. CDR1 is KGHDR and CDR2 is SFDVKD in the germline V gene. The CDR3 sequence is 18 residues long. With 3 bases clipped from V and 0 bases from J, the junction kept 12 bases outside the gene matches.

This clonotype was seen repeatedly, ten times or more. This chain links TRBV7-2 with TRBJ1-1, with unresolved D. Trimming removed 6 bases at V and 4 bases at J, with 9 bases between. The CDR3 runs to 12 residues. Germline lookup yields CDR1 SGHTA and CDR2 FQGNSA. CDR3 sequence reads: CASSSQRTEAFF. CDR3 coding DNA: TGTGCCAGCAGTAGTCAACGCACTGAAGCTTTCTTT.

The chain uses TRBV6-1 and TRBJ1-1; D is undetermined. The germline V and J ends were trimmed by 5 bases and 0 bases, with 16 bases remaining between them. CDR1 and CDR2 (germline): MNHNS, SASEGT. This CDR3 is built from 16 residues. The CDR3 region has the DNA TGTGCCAGCAGTTCAAGGAAGGCAGGCTTGAACACTGAAGCTTTCTTT. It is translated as CASSSRKAGLNTEAFF.

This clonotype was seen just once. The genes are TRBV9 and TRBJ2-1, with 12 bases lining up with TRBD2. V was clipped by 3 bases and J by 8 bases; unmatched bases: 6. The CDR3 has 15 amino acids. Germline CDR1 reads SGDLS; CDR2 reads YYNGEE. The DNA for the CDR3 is TGTGCCAGCAGCGGCCTAGCGGGGGGGAGGGATGAGCAGTTCTTC. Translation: CASSGLAGGRDEQFF.